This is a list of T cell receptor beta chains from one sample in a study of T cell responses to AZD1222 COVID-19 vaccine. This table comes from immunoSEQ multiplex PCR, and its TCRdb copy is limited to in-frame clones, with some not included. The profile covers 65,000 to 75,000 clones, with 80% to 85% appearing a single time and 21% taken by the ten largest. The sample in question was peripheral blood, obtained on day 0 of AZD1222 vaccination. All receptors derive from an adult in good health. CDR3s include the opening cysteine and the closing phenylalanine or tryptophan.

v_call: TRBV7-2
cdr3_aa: CASSPGLAGGRETQYF

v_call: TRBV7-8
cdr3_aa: CASSLLVLALVNEQFF

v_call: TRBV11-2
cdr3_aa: CASSYGTGAIDEQYF

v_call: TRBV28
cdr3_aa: CASSSNYGYTF

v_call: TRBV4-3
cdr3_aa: CASSQVAASGRSISTDTQYF

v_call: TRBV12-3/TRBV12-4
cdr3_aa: CASSPRQGGELFF

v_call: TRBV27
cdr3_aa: CASRVSGTLYEQYF

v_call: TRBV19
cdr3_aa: CASSPRTEGSGNTIYF

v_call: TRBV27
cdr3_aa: CASSFQTGGIGNAFF

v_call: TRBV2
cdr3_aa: CASSRTVNNYGYTF

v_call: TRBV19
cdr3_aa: CATSNWGPAHYEQYF

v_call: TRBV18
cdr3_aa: CASSPQAWTGTEAFF

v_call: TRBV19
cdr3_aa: CASRQGLIEAFF

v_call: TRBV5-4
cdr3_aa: CASSSPGQANSPLHF

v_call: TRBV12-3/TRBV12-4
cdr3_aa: CASTLLTGNTIYF

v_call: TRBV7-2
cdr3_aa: CASSFSRNNEQFF

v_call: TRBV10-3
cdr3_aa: CAIRGTSGDLEQYF

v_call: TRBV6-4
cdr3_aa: CASSDSGRADTQYF

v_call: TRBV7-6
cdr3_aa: CASSLGVTSWSEQYF

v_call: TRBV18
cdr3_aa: CASSPPERYGYTF

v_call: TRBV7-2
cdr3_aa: CASSSDRTGNTIYF

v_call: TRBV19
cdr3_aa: CASSIGGIGSNQPQHF

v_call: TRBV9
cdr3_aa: CASSAYNQANLGWHTQYF

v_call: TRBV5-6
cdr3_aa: CASSFNGGAPDTQYF

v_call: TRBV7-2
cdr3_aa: CASSSQAYSGNTIYF

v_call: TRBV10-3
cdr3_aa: CAISDRDRGQGRDTQYF

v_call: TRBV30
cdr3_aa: CAWSVLRSEQFF

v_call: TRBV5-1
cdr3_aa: CASSSQPGQGPYEQYF

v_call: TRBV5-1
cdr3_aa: CASSLVGESNQPQHF

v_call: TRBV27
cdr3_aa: CASSLSVRGEQFF

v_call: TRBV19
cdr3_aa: CASSEGQGIEKLFF

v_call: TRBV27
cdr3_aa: CASRSLTDTQYF

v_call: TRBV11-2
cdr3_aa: CASSRGQLNTDTQYF

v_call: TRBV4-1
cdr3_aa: CASSQLTGPAKNIQYF

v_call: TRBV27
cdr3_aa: CASSPTGSSGNTIYF

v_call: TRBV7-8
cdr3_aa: CASSLARRFQAKNIQYF

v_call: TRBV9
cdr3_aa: CASSVYPSLAEETQYF

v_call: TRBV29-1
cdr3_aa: CSAQGGTEAFF

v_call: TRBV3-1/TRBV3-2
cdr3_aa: CASSQGGQPRGYTF

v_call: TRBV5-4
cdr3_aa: CASSSGWREVHEQYF

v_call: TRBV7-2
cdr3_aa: CASSKGLAGGRETQYF

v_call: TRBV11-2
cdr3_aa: CASSLGQSYGYTF